What follows are 28 T cell receptor beta chains derived from one specimen sequenced in a study of T cells in Graves' hyperthyroidism and ophthalmopathy. Amplification of TCR beta CDR3 regions was performed using RNA transcripts as template. A set of HTBI primers served as the primers for a first-round RT-PCR of the TCR CDR3. TCRdb re-analysed the multiplex PCR reads in MiXCR, keeping a single row per CDR3 protein. This table holds fewer than 400,000 distinct CDR3 sequences, roughly 14% found once. Sequences were obtained from blood. These receptors all stem from a woman younger than 30 with Graves' hyperthyroidism that later progressed to Graves' ophthalmopathy.

This clonotype was found many times. The V and J genes are TRBV4-1 and TRBJ2-3, with a weak D call TRBD2 (6 bases). The length of the CDR3 is 15 residues. V lost 2 bases to trimming and J lost 2 bases, with 11 bases between them. Per the germline V gene, CDR1 is MGHRA and CDR2 is YSYEKL. This CDR3 reads CASSQRRDDTDTQYF. CDR3 coding DNA: TGCGCCAGCAGCCAAAGGCGGGATGACACAGATACGCAGTATTTT.

This clonotype was detected a few times. The chain carries TRBV4-2 and TRBJ1-3; D gene ambiguous. Germline loops: CDR1 LGHNA, CDR2 YNFKEQ. V was shortened by 2 bases and J by 4 bases, with 9 bases between the two germline ends. The CDR3 extends over 14 amino acids. The CDR3 DNA reads as TGTGCCAGCAGCCAATTGGGTGCGGGAAACACCATATATTTT. Protein sequence: CASSQLGAGNTIYF.

This clonotype was found many times. The chain recombines TRBV20-1 with TRBJ2-7; 8 bases are a match to TRBD2. Germline CDR1 reads DFQATT; CDR2 reads SNEGSKA (reference sequence). V gave up 0 bases and J gave up 2 bases; unmatched junction bases: 6. The CDR3 spans 15 residues. The CDR3 here is CSARDTGRAPYEQYF. CDR3 DNA: TGCAGTGCTAGAGATACCGGGAGGGCCCCCTACGAGCAGTACTTC.

The V gene is TRBV9, the J gene TRBJ1-1; D unresolved. Trimming shortened V by 3 bases and J by 1 base, and 13 bases separated the two germline ends. The germline gives CDR1 SGDLS, CDR2 YYNGEE. CDR3 length equals 15 residues. The DNA for the CDR3 is TGTGCCAGCAGCGCACAGCCAACAACGAACACTGAAGCTTTCTTT. As protein: CASSAQPTTNTEAFF.

Concerning this clonotype itself: At one end, the junction sequence differs from germline, possibly due to a read error. The rearrangement uses TRBV5-1 and TRBJ2-5, with TRBD1 matching over 10 bases. The CDR3 consists of 12 residues. Germline loops: CDR1 SGHRS, CDR2 YFSETQ. The CDR3 sequence is CASSPEGTGANF. The CDR3 DNA follows: TGCGCCAGCAGCCCGGAGGGGACAGGGGCTAACTTC. Together with reference TRBV5-1 and TRBJ2-5, the CDR3 gives the full variable domain: KAGVTQTPRYLIKTRGQQVTLSCSPISGHRSVSWYQQTPGQGLQFLFEYFSETQRNKGNFPGRFSGRQFSNSRSEMNVSTLELGDSALYLCASSPEGTGANFGPGTRLLVL.

This clonotype was seen ten or more times. V is TRBV7-8 and J is TRBJ1-1, with unresolved D. The CDR3 is 15 amino acids. CDR1 is SGHVS, CDR2 FQNEAQ, per germline. The germline V and J ends were trimmed by 7 bases and 2 bases, with 17 bases remaining between them. The CDR3, as DNA: TGTGCCAGCACACTTCACTTTGGCAGTAACACTGAAGCTTTCTTT. It encodes CASTLHFGSNTEAFF.

The chain is built from TRBV30 and TRBJ2-1; D tentatively reads TRBD1 or TRBD2 (5 bases each). Trimming shortened V by 0 bases and J by 6 bases, and 21 bases separated the two germline ends. CDR3 length equals 17 residues. Per the germline V gene, CDR1 is GTSNPN and CDR2 is SVGIG (reference sequence). The CDR3 loop reads CAWSVLLTSGAVNEQFF. The CDR3 coding sequence is TGTGCCTGGAGTGTACTGTTGACCTCCGGGGCCGTCAATGAGCAGTTCTTC.

This clonotype was found many times. The chain combines TRBV28 with TRBJ2-7, with 10 bases fitting TRBD1. The J segment lost 6 bases and the V segment lost 4 bases, leaving 6 bases of the junction unmatched. Germline V gene lookup returns CDR1 MDHEN and CDR2 SYDVKM. The CDR3 extends over 14 amino acids. The CDR3 reads CASSSGQGRVEQYF. CDR3 in DNA: TGTGCCAGCAGTTCGGGACAGGGGAGAGTCGAGCAGTACTTC.

Worth noting for this clonotype: A much larger clone is a single base away; this may be a read error. This CDR3 fails to terminate in the conserved phenylalanine or tryptophan, so it likely reflects a read error. V and J are TRBV7-9 and TRBJ2-2; D remains ambiguous. In germline, CDR1 is SEHNR, CDR2 FQNEAQ (reference sequence). The CDR3 length is 11 residues. Trimming stripped 6 bases from V and 3 bases from J, with 2 bases between. DNA for the CDR3: TGTGCCAGCAGTTACACCGGGGAGCTGTTTCTT. Translated: CASSYTGELFL.

For this clonotype: One end of the junction does not line up with germline, which may come from a read error. This rearrangement joins TRBV20-1 to TRBJ2-1, with 8 nucleotides matching TRBD2. Germline V lookup: CDR1 DFQATT, CDR2 SNEGSKA (reference sequence). The CDR3 sequence is 14 residues long. The chain's CDR3 is CSANSGTDYNERFF. CDR3 in DNA: TGCAGTGCTAATAGCGGGACTGACTACAATGAGCGGTTCTTC.

This clonotype was counted between two and nine times. The DNA of the CDR3 is TGTGCCACCAGTGTAGGGGGGACCCTACAGGAGCAGTTCTTC. It translates to CATSVGGTLQEQFF. The V call is TRBV24-1, the J call TRBJ2-1; tentatively, D is TRBD1 or TRBD2 (6 bases each). The V end was cut by 5 bases, the J end by 10 bases, with 17 bases between. The CDR3 loop spans 14 amino acids. Germline V gives CDR1 KGHDR, CDR2 SFDVKD.

This clonotype was seen a few times. The gene calls are TRBV28 and TRBJ2-2, with D perhaps given as TRBD1 or TRBD2 (5 bases each). Germline V gene sequence: CDR1 MDHEN, CDR2 SYDVKM. Trimming removed 6 bases from V and 7 bases from J, with 12 bases in between. This CDR3 comprises 13 residues. Here the CDR3 reads CASRLGQIGELFF. The CDR3 nucleotides are TGTGCCAGCAGACTAGGACAAATCGGGGAGCTGTTTTTT.

The chain employs TRBV25-1 and TRBJ2-5; no clear D gene. Germline values: CDR1 MGHDK, CDR2 SYGVNS. There are 12 residues in the CDR3. Trimming removed 6 bases from V and 5 bases from J, with 10 bases in between. The CDR3 bases are TGTGCCAGCAGCCGTGTACTCGAGACCCAGTACTTC. Translated, it gives CASSRVLETQYF.

The V call is TRBV6-5, the J call TRBJ2-5; D unresolved. V was clipped by 2 bases and J by 3 bases, with 10 bases between them. CDR1 is MNHEY and CDR2 is SVGAGI in the germline V gene. CDR3 length equals 14 residues. The CDR3 DNA reads TGTGCCAGCAGTTACGCCTGGGCGGAAGAGACCCAGTACTTC. This encodes CASSYAWAEETQYF.

This clonotype has a count of ten or more. The V call is TRBV7-2, the J call TRBJ2-7; possibly TRBD1 or TRBD2 for D (5 bases each). CDR1 and CDR2 from the germline V gene are SGHTA and FQGNSA. The CDR3 sequence is 14 residues long. V gave up 5 bases and J gave up 6 bases, with 17 bases separating them. The CDR3 sequence: CASSPGAVPPEQYF. The DNA of the CDR3 is TGTGCCAGCAGCCCCGGGGCCGTCCCTCCCGAGCAGTACTTC.

The chain links TRBV9 to TRBJ2-5; TRBD2 agrees at 11 bases. There are 16 residues in the CDR3. The V gene end was trimmed by 4 bases and the J gene end by 5 bases; junction bases not matched to a gene: 10. Germline V lookup: CDR1 SGDLS, CDR2 YYNGEE. CDR3 bases: TGTGCCAGCAGCCTGACCCCCGGACTAGCGGGTGAGACCCAGTACTTC. This codes for CASSLTPGLAGETQYF.

Ten or more counts support this clonotype. The chain is built from TRBV28 and TRBJ2-5, with D tentatively TRBD2 (5 bases). The CDR3 covers 15 residues. Germline CDR1 and CDR2: MDHEN and SYDVKM. V lost 5 bases, J lost 2 bases, and 15 bases lay in between. CDR3 in DNA: TGTGCCAGCAGTCCCCTACTAGGCGGGCAAGAGACCCAGTACTTC. Protein: CASSPLLGGQETQYF. The complete variable domain, with remaining parts taken from reference TRBV28 and TRBJ2-5, reads DVKVTQSSRYLVKRTGEKVFLECVQDMDHENMFWYRQDPGLGLRLIYFSYDVKMKEKGDIPEGYSVSREKKERFSLILESASTNQTSMYLCASSPLLGGQETQYFGPGTRLLVL.

This clonotype was picked up many times. This chain joins TRBV12-3 or TRBV12-4 and TRBJ2-5, with D hard to call. CDR3 length: 13 amino acids. Between the trimmed V and J ends, which lost 3 bases and 2 bases, there was a span of 7 bases. Here the CDR3 reads CASSFDGQETQYF. The CDR3 coding sequence is TGTGCCAGCAGTTTTGACGGTCAAGAGACCCAGTACTTC.

This clonotype has only a few counts. The gene calls are TRBV6-5 and TRBJ2-4; D gene uncertain. Trimming left V 9 bases short and J 0 bases short, with 18 bases between. There are 16 residues in the CDR3. Germline loops: CDR1 MNHEY, CDR2 SVGAGI. The CDR3 here is CARQLSATLAKNIQYF. CDR3 DNA sequence: TGTGCCAGACAGTTATCCGCAACACTAGCCAAAAACATTCAGTACTTC.

V is TRBV7-2 and J is TRBJ1-1, with 9 bases lining up with TRBD1. Germline loops: CDR1 SGHTA, CDR2 FQGNSA. The CDR3 sequence is 16 residues long. V gave up 5 bases and J gave up 5 bases; unmatched junction bases: 12. The CDR3 DNA reads as TGTGCCAGCAGCCTTGGCCGGGACAGGGTGGGTACTGAAGCTTTCTTT. This gives the protein CASSLGRDRVGTEAFF.

This clonotype has a handful of counts. The rearrangement uses TRBV6-1 and TRBJ1-2; D may be TRBD1 (5 bases). CDR1 is MNHNS, CDR2 SASEGT, per germline. The CDR3 sequence is 15 residues long. The germline V and J ends were trimmed by 8 bases and 3 bases, with 19 bases remaining between them. As DNA, the CDR3 is TGTGCCAGCCGGAAGACAGAGCTCCCCTACTATGGCTACACCTTC. It encodes CASRKTELPYYGYTF.

This clonotype has at least ten counts. The chain uses TRBV25-1 and TRBJ2-6, with TRBD1 identical over 7 bases. This CDR3 has 17 residues. V gave up 6 bases and J gave up 0 bases; unmatched junction bases: 8. Germline V CDR1 and CDR2: MGHDK, SYGVNS. The CDR3 DNA reads TGTGCCAGCAGAGGGGGACGACAGGGCTCTGGGGCCAACGTCCTGACTTTC. It encodes CASRGGRQGSGANVLTF.

The table lists this clonotype with many counts. The rearrangement uses TRBV12-3 or TRBV12-4 and TRBJ2-3; 9 bases map to TRBD1. The ends lost 6 bases at V and 3 bases at J; junction bases unmatched: 7. The CDR3 totals 15 residues. CDR3 DNA: TGTGCCAGCAGGCAACAGGGGGCTGGAACAGATACGCAGTATTTT. It encodes CASRQQGAGTDTQYF.

This clonotype was counted only a few times. The chain employs TRBV4-1 and TRBJ2-1; possibly TRBD1 or TRBD2 for D (5 bases each). V lost 2 bases and J lost 10, with 39 bases in between. In germline, CDR1 is MGHRA, CDR2 YSYEKL. The CDR3 is made up of 22 amino acids. The CDR3: CASSQRGQAKGAMDSYSIEQFF. DNA of the CDR3: TGCGCCAGCAGCCAAAGGGGCCAAGCTAAGGGTGCGATGGACTCGTACAGCATAGAGCAGTTCTTC.

This clonotype was seen repeatedly, ten times or more. The rearrangement uses TRBV4-2 and TRBJ2-3, with 11 bases matching TRBD2. The germline V gene encodes CDR1 LGHNA and CDR2 YNFKEQ. The CDR3 totals 17 residues. V lost 4 bases, J lost 1 base, and 7 bases stayed unmatched. The CDR3 nucleotides read TGTGCCAGCAGCCGGGGACTAGCGGCGTTAGGCACAGATACGCAGTATTTT. Translation gives CASSRGLAALGTDTQYF.

The chain links TRBV9 to TRBJ2-1; 10 bases are a match to TRBD2. Trimming cost V 0 bases and J 7 bases; bases outside gene matches: 7. This CDR3 comprises 16 residues. Germline values: CDR1 SGDLS, CDR2 YYNGEE. Here the CDR3 DNA reads TGTGCCAGCAGCGTAGGAAGCGGGAGGGCCAGTAATGAGCAGTTCTTC. This translates into CASSVGSGRASNEQFF.

This clonotype was observed a handful of times. This chain connects TRBV9 to TRBJ1-4; 9 nucleotides match TRBD1. The V gene's germline CDR1 is SGDLS and CDR2 YYNGEE. The ends lost 0 bases at V and 3 bases at J; junction bases unmatched: 0. CDR3 length equals 15 residues. The CDR3 is CASSVGTGANEKLFF. In DNA form, the CDR3 reads TGTGCCAGCAGCGTAGGGACAGGGGCTAATGAAAAACTGTTTTTT.

This clonotype was observed many times. This chain uses TRBV6-1 with TRBJ2-7; D not certain. Germline V CDR1 and CDR2: MNHNS, SASEGT. The CDR3 length is 13 residues. CDR3 in DNA: TGTGCTGTTACAAAGGCAGGAACCTACGAGCAGTACTTC. Translated, it gives CAVTKAGTYEQYF.